The 23 T cell receptor beta chains listed next were all sequenced from one sample in a study of blood T cell repertoires in COVID-19. Sequencing was performed with immunoSEQ multiplex PCR; in TCRdb, only in-frame clones are kept and a portion is missing. The repertoire holds about 330,000 clones, with 80% to 90% as singletons. The sample taken for sequencing was peripheral blood. All receptors derive from a man younger than 30 who had recovered from COVID-19.

The rearrangement links TRBV30 to TRBJ1-4; no reliable D call. Germline CDR1 and CDR2: GTSNPN and SVGIG (reference sequence). This CDR3 is 12 amino acids long. Deletions cut 3 bases from V and 8 bases from J, with 10 bases between. In DNA form, the CDR3 reads TGTGCCTGGAGCATCATACAGGAAAAACTGTTTTTT. Translated: CAWSIIQEKLFF.

This clone was seen once. V gene TRBV15 combines with J gene TRBJ2-7, with a weak D call TRBD1 (6 bases). The germline CDR1 and CDR2 sequences are LNHNV and YYDKDF (reference sequence). The CDR3 is 14 residues long. V was cut by 4 bases and J by 3 bases, with 13 bases left in between. The CDR3 bases are TGTGCCACCAGCACAGCCAGGGGAGACTACGAGCAGTACTTC. This encodes CATSTARGDYEQYF.

J is TRBJ1-2 and V is TRBV5-1; 7 positions match TRBD1. Looked up from germline, CDR1 is SGHRS and CDR2 is YFSETQ. The CDR3 contains 14 residues. Trimming cost V 1 base and J 7 bases; bases outside gene matches: 7. The CDR3 DNA is TGCGCCAGCAGCTTGAACAGGGGAGAGGGTGGCTACACCTTC. Its translation is CASSLNRGEGGYTF. The full variable domain, in which reference TRBV5-1 and TRBJ1-2 provide the parts outside the CDR3, is KAGVTQTPRYLIKTRGQQVTLSCSPISGHRSVSWYQQTPGQGLQFLFEYFSETQRNKGNFPGRFSGRQFSNSRSEMNVSTLELGDSALYLCASSLNRGEGGYTFGSGTRLTVV.

The CDR3 DNA follows: TGTGCCAGCAGCTCAAGTGCCGACAGGGGATATAATTCACCCCTCCACTTT. Residues: CASSSSADRGYNSPLHF. V is TRBV9 and J is TRBJ1-6, with 8 bases identical to TRBD1. Looked up from germline, CDR1 is SGDLS and CDR2 is YYNGEE. The CDR3 runs to 17 residues. Unmatched junction bases numbered 10, after V lost 4 bases and J lost 4 bases.

The gene calls are TRBV7-9 and TRBJ2-3, with 14 bases that match TRBD2. This CDR3 is 19 amino acids long. The germline V gene has CDR1 SEHNR and CDR2 FQNEAQ (reference sequence). After removal of 3 bases from V and 3 bases from J, the junction contained 11 bases not matched to a gene. As DNA, the CDR3 is TGTGCCAGCAGCTTTTGGGGACTAGCGGGGGCCGATCGTACAGATACGCAGTATTTT. Its protein is CASSFWGLAGADRTDTQYF.

This rearrangement joins TRBV6-5 to TRBJ2-1, with 7 bases aligning to TRBD1. This CDR3 has 13 residues. V dropped 6 bases and J dropped 9; count of bases not matched to a gene: 8. The V gene's germline CDR1 is MNHEY and CDR2 SVGAGI. CDR3 amino acids: CASSSDRAGEQFF. The CDR3 DNA follows: TGTGCCAGCAGCAGCGACAGGGCCGGTGAGCAGTTCTTC.

To note about this clone: This specimen includes other DNA sequences encoding the same CDR3. The chain has TRBV7-9 and TRBJ2-1, with a possible D match to TRBD2 (6 bases). CDR3 size: 15 residues. The V gene's germline CDR1 is SEHNR and CDR2 FQNEAQ (reference sequence). V was pared by 3 bases and J by 0 bases, with 9 bases between. In nucleotides, the CDR3 is TGTGCCAGCAGCTTTAGCGGAAGCTCCTACAATGAGCAGTTCTTC. Protein: CASSFSGSSYNEQFF.

CDR3 sequence (DNA): TGCAGTCGGGGAGGGAGAGATACGCAGTATTTT. This encodes CSRGGRDTQYF. The chain has TRBV20-1 and TRBJ2-3, with 7 bases aligning to TRBD2. After removal of 8 bases from V and 5 bases from J, the junction contained 4 bases not matched to a gene. The CDR3 is 11 amino acids. CDR1 is DFQATT, CDR2 SNEGSKA, per germline (reference sequence).

V and J are TRBV5-4 and TRBJ2-7, with 10 bases fitting TRBD1. The CDR3 has 13 amino acids. Germline trimming cut 6 bases from V and 2 bases from J; bases unmatched to any gene: 2. In germline, CDR1 is SGHNT, CDR2 YYREEE (reference sequence). This chain's CDR3 is CASKTGGTYEQYF. CDR3 in DNA: TGTGCCAGCAAGACAGGGGGCACCTACGAGCAGTACTTC.

The chain has TRBV6-2 or TRBV6-3 and TRBJ2-7; TRBD1 matches 9 bases. J was trimmed by 6 bases and V by 2 bases; bases with no gene match: 5. Per germline, CDR1 MNHEY and CDR2 SVGEGT. The CDR3 is made up of 14 amino acids. The CDR3 sequence: CASSYTGTGSEQYF. CDR3 sequence (DNA): TGTGCCAGCAGTTACACCGGGACAGGGTCCGAGCAGTACTTC.

This clone was seen a handful of times. The V call is TRBV9, the J call TRBJ2-2; D is perhaps TRBD2 (6 bases). Germline loops: CDR1 SGDLS, CDR2 YYNGEE. The V end lost 0 bases, the J end lost 3 bases, and 9 bases lay between the germline ends. The CDR3 contains 15 residues. CDR3 bases: TGTGCCAGCAGCGTAGTTCCGGGGGACACCGGGGAGCTGTTTTTT. Protein product: CASSVVPGDTGELFF.

The chain joins TRBV7-2 to TRBJ1-4; D gene unclear. The ends were cut back, 2 bases at V and 0 bases at J, with 7 bases in the middle. This CDR3 contains 15 residues. CDR1 is SGHTA and CDR2 is FQGNSA in the germline V gene. The CDR3 DNA reads TGTGCCAGCAGCTTATCGAGGGCAACTAATGAAAAACTGTTTTTT. This gives the protein CASSLSRATNEKLFF.

Turning to this clone: Other DNA sequences in this specimen translate into the identical CDR3. This CDR3 reads CASSPGYEQYF. DNA for the CDR3: TGTGCCAGCAGCCCGGGATACGAGCAGTACTTC. The chain couples TRBV28 to TRBJ2-7; D is possibly TRBD2 (5 bases). Germline V lookup: CDR1 MDHEN, CDR2 SYDVKM. The V end lost 6 bases, the J end lost 4 bases, and 7 bases lay between the germline ends. The CDR3 loop spans 11 amino acids.

This clone is a singleton in its sample. The V call is TRBV5-1, the J call TRBJ1-6; TRBD1 matches at 7 bases. Trimming took 4 bases from V and 9 from J; bases not matched to a gene: 13. In germline, CDR1 is SGHRS, CDR2 YFSETQ. This CDR3 is built from 16 residues. CDR3 bases: TGCGCCAGCAGCCCACTGACAGGGCAGGCGGTTTCACCCCTCCACTTT. Its protein is CASSPLTGQAVSPLHF.

For the CDR3, the DNA is TGCGCCAGCAGCCATGCCCCGATTGGGAGCTCCTACAATGAGCAGTTCTTC. Protein product: CASSHAPIGSSYNEQFF. The chain combines TRBV4-1 with TRBJ2-1; maybe TRBD2 (5 bases). Germline V gene sequence: CDR1 MGHRA, CDR2 YSYEKL. Trimming pared 3 bases from V and 0 bases from J, leaving 15 bases between. CDR3 length: 17 amino acids.

The chain has TRBV5-1 and TRBJ1-1; D not certain. The germline V and J ends were trimmed by 5 bases and 4 bases, with 12 bases remaining between them. Germline values: CDR1 SGHRS, CDR2 YFSETQ. The CDR3 covers 13 residues. The CDR3 bases are TGCGCCAGCAGGCGGGATGTAAGCACTGAAGCTTTCTTT. This encodes CASRRDVSTEAFF.

The genes are TRBV9 and TRBJ2-1; D uncertain. The germline gives CDR1 SGDLS, CDR2 YYNGEE. The CDR3 spans 15 residues. Trimming took off 0 bases at V and 8 bases at J, with 15 bases between the two ends. The CDR3 reads CASSVGKGRIHEQFF. As DNA, the CDR3 is TGTGCCAGCAGCGTAGGTAAAGGCAGGATCCATGAGCAGTTCTTC. Complete variable domain (other parts from reference TRBV9 and TRBJ2-1): DSGVTQTPKHLITATGQRVTLRCSPRSGDLSVYWYQQSLDQGLQFLIQYYNGEERAKGNILERFSAQQFPDLHSELNLSSLELGDSALYFCASSVGKGRIHEQFFGPGTRLTVL.

The chain is built from TRBV6-5 and TRBJ2-2; 10 bases align to TRBD1. Trimming cost V 6 bases and J 6 bases; bases outside gene matches: 7. From germline, CDR1 is MNHEY and CDR2 SVGAGI. The CDR3 is 15 amino acids. This CDR3 is CASSLGQGKSGELFF. The CDR3 region has the DNA TGTGCCAGCAGCCTGGGACAGGGGAAGTCCGGGGAGCTGTTTTTT.

V is TRBV6-2 or TRBV6-3 and J is TRBJ1-1; D may be TRBD1 (6 bases). The V end lost 2 bases, the J end lost 4 bases, and 23 bases lay between the germline ends. The CDR3 is 18 residues long. Per the germline V gene, CDR1 is MNHEY and CDR2 is SVGEGT. Here the CDR3 DNA reads TGTGCCAGCAGTTACAAGGCAGGGGCGGTAATTGGCAGCACTGAAGCTTTCTTT. Protein product: CASSYKAGAVIGSTEAFF.

This chain uses TRBV19 with TRBJ2-3, with D uncertain. From germline, CDR1 is LNHDA and CDR2 SQIVND (reference sequence). The CDR3 length is 15 residues. The V end lost 4 bases, the J end lost 0 bases, and 11 bases lay between the germline ends. CDR3 DNA: TGTGCCAGTAGTACCCGAGTACCTAGCACAGATACGCAGTATTTT. Translated: CASSTRVPSTDTQYF.

This clone was observed a few times. The CDR3 is CASSQGAWTEAFF. In DNA form, the CDR3 reads TGTGCCAGCAGTCAAGGGGCATGGACTGAAGCTTTCTTT. The V call is TRBV27, the J call TRBJ1-1; D is perhaps TRBD1 (5 bases). Germline lookup yields CDR1 MNHEY and CDR2 SMNVEV (reference sequence). V was trimmed by 5 bases and J by 5 bases, leaving 12 bases between them. The CDR3 contains 13 residues.

V gene TRBV10-1 combines with J gene TRBJ2-1; D unresolved. This CDR3 is 15 amino acids long. CDR1 is WNHNN, CDR2 SYGVQD, per germline (reference sequence). The V and J ends lost 4 bases and 4 bases respectively, with 14 bases between them. CDR3 in amino acids: CASSASSRRYNEQFF. CDR3 sequence (DNA): TGCGCCAGCAGTGCAAGCTCCCGTCGATACAATGAGCAGTTCTTC.

The chain is built from TRBV7-9 and TRBJ2-7; possibly TRBD1 for D (5 bases). Germline V gives CDR1 SEHNR, CDR2 FQNEAQ (reference sequence). This CDR3 has 13 residues. Trimming left V 6 bases short and J 2 bases short, with 11 bases between. The CDR3 loop is CASSSGAPYEQYF. In DNA, the CDR3 is TGTGCCAGCAGTTCTGGGGCCCCCTACGAGCAGTACTTC. Together with reference TRBV7-9 and TRBJ2-7, the CDR3 gives the full variable domain: DTGVSQNPRHKITKRGQNVTFRCDPISEHNRLYWYRQTLGQGPEFLTYFQNEAQLEKSRLLSDRFSAERPKGSFSTLEIQRTEQGDSAMYLCASSSGAPYEQYFGPGTRLTVT.